This T cell receptor beta chain was recorded in a study of identical twins. Points from the study as a whole: Twin-shared out-of-frame alpha sequences showed excess low generation probability.

MiXCR, applied by TCRdb to the 5' RACE reads, yields one record per CDR3 protein. The repertoire holds 500,000 to 600,000 distinct CDR3 sequences, with roughly 21% as singletons. With respect to this clonotype: Its antigen is currently unknown.

This sample also appeared in a second study, on T cells expressing NK-cell markers. That paper states: NKG2C+ dominant clonotype frequencies in more than 5 donors were about 1.0-8% of CD8+ T cells.

The clonotype comes from a woman under 30 in good health. Sequencing used CD4+ T cells sorted from blood.

The CDR3: CSVEAGGPETQYF. As DNA, the CDR3 is TGCAGTGTCGAAGCGGGGGGGCCGGAGACCCAGTACTTC. V gene TRBV20-1 combines with J gene TRBJ2-5, with 10 bases that match TRBD2. This CDR3 region has 13 residues. Germline V gene data show CDR1 as DFQATT and CDR2 as SNEGSKA (reference sequence). V dropped 7 bases and J dropped 5; count of bases not matched to a gene: 7.